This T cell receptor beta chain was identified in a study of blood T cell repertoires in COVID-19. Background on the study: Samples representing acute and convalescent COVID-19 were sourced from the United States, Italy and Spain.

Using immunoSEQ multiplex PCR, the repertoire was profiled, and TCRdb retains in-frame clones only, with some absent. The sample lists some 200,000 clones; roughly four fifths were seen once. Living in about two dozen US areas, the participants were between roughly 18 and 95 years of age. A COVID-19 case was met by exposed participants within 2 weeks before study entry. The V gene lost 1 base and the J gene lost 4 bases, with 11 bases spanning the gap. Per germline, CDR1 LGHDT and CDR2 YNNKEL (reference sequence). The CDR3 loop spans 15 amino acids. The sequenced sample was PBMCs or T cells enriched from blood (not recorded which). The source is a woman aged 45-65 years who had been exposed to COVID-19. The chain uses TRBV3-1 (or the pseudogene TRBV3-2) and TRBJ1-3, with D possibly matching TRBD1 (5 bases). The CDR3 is CASSQGRGGGNTIYF. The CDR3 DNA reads TGTGCCAGCAGCCAAGGGAGGGGAGGAGGAAACACCATATATTTT.